The following is a TCR beta chain sequence with its context. This CDR3 contains 12 residues. Germline CDR1 LGHDT, CDR2 YNNKEL (reference sequence). The V end lost 3 bases, the J end lost 10 bases, and 12 bases lay between the germline ends. Clones were sequenced by immunoSEQ multiplex PCR, and TCRdb holds only the in-frame ones, with some missing. This sample has tens of thousands of clones, with 88% found just once. The data were obtained in a study of T cell responses to AZD1222 COVID-19 vaccine. The chain uses TRBV3-1 (or the pseudogene TRBV3-2) and TRBJ1-1; D not certain. This TCR was sampled from an adult in good health. Sequenced material: peripheral blood, taken on day 0 of MenACWY control vaccination. DNA for the CDR3: TGTGCCAGCAGCCATATTAACCATCTAGCTTTCTTT. This gives the protein CASSHINHLAFF.